Many counts were recorded for the clone carrying this T cell receptor beta chain. No antigen is known for it. The sample comes from a study of CD8 T cells in ankylosing spondylitis. Study-level findings and limits: CD8+ disease-linked clones were present at relatively low frequencies in blood. What appeared characteristic of ankylosing spondylitis blood was a TCR beta motif of fewer than ten highly homologous variants. Significant enrichment of disease-linked clones was reported in matched ankylosing spondylitis synovial fluid.

TCR beta libraries were made by quantitative 5'-RACE with molecular barcodes. TCRdb independently ran MiXCR on the 5' RACE reads; one entry per CDR3 protein. The sample lists about 220,000 distinct CDR3 sequences, more than 5.5% occurring once. The sequence came from a male donor with ankylosing spondylitis. The specimen sequenced was blood, either unsorted or a sorted T cell fraction (not recorded which).

DNA for the CDR3: TGTGCCAGCAGCGACCGTCCAGATACGCAGTATTTT. Amino acids: CASSDRPDTQYF. The gene calls are TRBV5-6 and TRBJ2-3; D not certain. The CDR3 contains 12 residues. V lost 4 bases to trimming and J lost 4 bases, with 7 bases between them. Germline V gene sequence: CDR1 SGHDT, CDR2 YYEEEE.